The present T cell receptor beta chain was sequenced within a study of shared clonotypes between healthy human individuals. Comments on this clone: Its target is unknown.

TCRdb's copy holds only in-frame clones and misses some; the assay was immunoSEQ multiplex PCR. This sample yields 500,000 to 550,000 clones, of which about 96% are seen a single time; about 0.059% belongs to the top ten. This CDR3 is 15 amino acids long. CDR1 is MDHEN and CDR2 is SYDVKM in the germline V gene. Trimming cost V 7 bases and J 9 bases; bases outside gene matches: 16. Whole-study findings and limits: Generally, estimated richness proved larger in naive subsets than it did in memory subsets.

The TCR sequence derives from a woman between 25 and 40 years old in good health. The rearrangement uses TRBV28 and TRBJ2-5; 8 bases agree with TRBD2. Material: naive CD4+ T cells sorted from blood. Specified subset: CD45RA+ positively selected. CDR3 protein: CASNDSGASQGAQYF. For the CDR3, the DNA is TGTGCCAGCAATGATAGCGGGGCGAGCCAAGGGGCCCAGTACTTC.